The T cell receptor beta chain described here comes from a study of T cell responses to AZD1222 COVID-19 vaccine (dated by TCRdb to the early 2020s). Study-wide context: AZD1222 recipients with second doses at about 4 weeks or about 12 weeks were pooled, because spike-specific TCR depth and breadth did not differ between schedules. TCR sequencing was performed for 233 trial participants, of whom roughly 200 were given two doses of AZD1222 and approximately 25 were given two doses of MenACWY control vaccine. Trial participants were enrolled into age subgroups of 18-55, 56-69 and 70-plus years, which contained approximately 150, 28 and 58 TCR-sequenced participants, respectively. The full study reports these points: After two AZD1222 doses, both the breadth and the depth of spike-specific TCRs were significantly higher than at day 0 and than in MenACWY recipients. Conclusions about previously exposed vaccinees were limited because only six AZD1222 recipients were SARS-CoV-2 seropositive at baseline. Reportedly, almost half of the unique spike-specific TCRs recognized epitopes lying outside the regions that are mutated in the B.1.351 and B.1.1.7 variants. Participants were mostly white British and included more females than males, and it was suggested by the authors that clonal diversity may have been underestimated. CD4 TCRs associated with the vaccine covered the entire spike protein, and the dominant responses were in regions 160-218 and 743-854. In the small 56-69-year group, the increase in depth fell short of significance, most likely because of low power. Because no samples from the day 14 peak response were available, repertoires could be characterized only after the peak T cell response.

The CDR3 regions of human TCRbeta chains were subjected to immunosequencing. From the authors' description of their analysis: TCRs in the repertoires were matched against a reference library of SARS-CoV-2-specific TCRs that had been generated with the MIRA antigen-specificity platform. Breadth meant the fraction of unique TCRs that were SARS-CoV-2-associated, whereas depth meant the fraction of total T cells that were SARS-CoV-2-associated. Each spike-specific TCR was assigned to its reactive spike region and to a CD4 or CD8 class using the MIRA data. Log10-transformed breadth and depth values were compared by one-way ANOVA with Sidak's multiple comparisons tests. Not all clones reach the TCRdb copy of this immuneACCESS table, which keeps in-frame sequences only. Checked studies attribute under half of the gap to unresolved V genes and leave the rest unexplained. V and J calls plus clone size are reproduced from that table; the DNA served to infer D and trimming. The sample table lists around 250,000 clones, 80% to 95% of them with a count of one. 0.5% to 0.65% of the sample comes from the top ten.

Comment on this clone: No cognate antigen has been identified for it. No qualities accompany the bases; no much larger clone lies one base away.

The time point label corresponds to: baseline before first vaccination. The vaccinee samples were drawn from two UK trials, COV001 and COV002, one of which was a single-blind randomized controlled phase 2/3 trial testing AZD1222 (ChAdOx1 nCoV-19) in healthy adults. For TCRbeta chain sequencing, PBMC samples were collected from trial participants at day 0 and at day 28 after the second dose. Source: peripheral blood, taken on day 0 of AZD1222 vaccination. This receptor was taken from an adult in good health.

The CDR3 has the sequence CASSGTGGTEFF. The DNA sequence is TGTGCCAGCAGTGGGACAGGGGGCACTGAGTTCTTC. Here the chain combines TRBV28 and TRBJ2-1, with 12 bases aligning to TRBD1. The CDR3 goes from the cysteine to the phenylalanine over 12 residues. Only the CDR3 portion is preserved as DNA: 36 bases, with reading frame beginning at the first base. From the germline V gene, CDR1 is MDHEN and CDR2 is SYDVKM. V is cut back by 5 bases and J by 14 bases, with 4 bases in the junction unmatched.